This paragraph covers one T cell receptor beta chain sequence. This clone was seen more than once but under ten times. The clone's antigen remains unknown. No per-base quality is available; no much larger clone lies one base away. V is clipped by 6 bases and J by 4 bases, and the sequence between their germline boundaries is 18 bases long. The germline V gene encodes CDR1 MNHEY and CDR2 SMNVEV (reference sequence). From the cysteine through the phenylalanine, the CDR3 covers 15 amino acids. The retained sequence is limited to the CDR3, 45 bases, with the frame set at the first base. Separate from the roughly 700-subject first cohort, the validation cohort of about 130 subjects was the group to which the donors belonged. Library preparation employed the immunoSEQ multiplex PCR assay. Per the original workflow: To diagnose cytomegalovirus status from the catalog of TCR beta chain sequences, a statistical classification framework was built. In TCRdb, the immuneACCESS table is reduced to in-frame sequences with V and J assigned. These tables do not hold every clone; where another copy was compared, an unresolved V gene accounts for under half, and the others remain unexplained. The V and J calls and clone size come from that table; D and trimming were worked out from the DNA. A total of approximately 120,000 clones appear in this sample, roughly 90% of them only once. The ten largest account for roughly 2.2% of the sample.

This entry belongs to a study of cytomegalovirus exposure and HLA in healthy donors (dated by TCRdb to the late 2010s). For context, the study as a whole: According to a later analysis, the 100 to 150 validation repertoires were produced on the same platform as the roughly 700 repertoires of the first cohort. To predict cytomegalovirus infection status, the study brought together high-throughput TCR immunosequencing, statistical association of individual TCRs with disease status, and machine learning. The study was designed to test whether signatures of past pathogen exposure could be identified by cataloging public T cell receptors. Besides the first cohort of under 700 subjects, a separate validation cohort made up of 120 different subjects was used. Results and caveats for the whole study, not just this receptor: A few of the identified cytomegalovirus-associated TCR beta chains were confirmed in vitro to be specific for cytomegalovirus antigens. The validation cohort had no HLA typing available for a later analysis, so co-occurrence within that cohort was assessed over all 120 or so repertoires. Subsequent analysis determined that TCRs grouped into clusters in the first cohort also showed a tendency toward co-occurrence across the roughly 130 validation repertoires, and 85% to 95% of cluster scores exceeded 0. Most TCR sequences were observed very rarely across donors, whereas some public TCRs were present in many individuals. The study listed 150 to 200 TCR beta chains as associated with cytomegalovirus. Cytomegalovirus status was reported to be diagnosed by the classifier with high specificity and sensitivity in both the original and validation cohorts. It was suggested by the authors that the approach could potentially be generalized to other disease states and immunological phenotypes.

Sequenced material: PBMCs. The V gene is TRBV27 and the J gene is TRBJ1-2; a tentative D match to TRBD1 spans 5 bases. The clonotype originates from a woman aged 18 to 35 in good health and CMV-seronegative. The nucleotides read TGTGCCAGCAGCTTCCGACCCGGGGGAGGCTATGGCTACACCTTC. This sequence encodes CASSFRPGGGYGYTF.